The 3 T cell receptor beta chains in this list originate from one sample, sequenced in a study of T cells expressing NK-cell markers. TCRdb reprocessed the 5' RACE reads, with one entry per CDR3 protein and no DNA. The repertoire shows 500,000 to 700,000 distinct CDR3 sequences; the top ten hold roughly 3.5%. The specimen sequenced was blood T cells: a sorted CD56 or NKG2C T cell subset, CD4+ or CD8+ T cells, or bulk PBMC T cells (not recorded which). These receptors originate from a man aged 18 to 29 in good health.

The chain links TRBV7-9 to TRBJ2-5; TCRdb proposes TRBD1, but this gene call is untestable without DNA. The CDR3 spans 12 residues. Per the germline V gene, CDR1 is SEHNR and CDR2 is FQNEAQ (reference sequence). This CDR3 is CASSSDRPTQYF.

The rearrangement uses TRBV12-3 or TRBV12-4 and TRBJ2-5. CDR3 length equals 11 residues. The CDR3 is CASKLAETQYF.

This chain connects TRBV7-7 to TRBJ2-1; the TCRdb D gene call, TRBD1, has no DNA to confirm it. Germline V lookup: CDR1 SSHAT, CDR2 FNYEAQ (reference sequence). The CDR3 has 12 amino acids. The CDR3 is CASSAGESEQFF.